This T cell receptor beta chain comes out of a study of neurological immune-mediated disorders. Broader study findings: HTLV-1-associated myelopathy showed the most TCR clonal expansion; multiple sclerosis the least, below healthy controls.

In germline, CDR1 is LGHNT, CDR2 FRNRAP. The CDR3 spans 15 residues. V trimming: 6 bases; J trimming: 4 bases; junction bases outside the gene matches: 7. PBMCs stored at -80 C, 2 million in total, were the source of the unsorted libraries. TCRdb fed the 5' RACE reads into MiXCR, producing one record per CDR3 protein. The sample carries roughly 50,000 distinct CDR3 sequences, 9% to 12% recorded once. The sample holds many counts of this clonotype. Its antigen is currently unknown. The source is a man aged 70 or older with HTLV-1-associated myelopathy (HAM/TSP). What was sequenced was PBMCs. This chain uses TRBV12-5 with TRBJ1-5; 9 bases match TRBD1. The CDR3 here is CASGRGTGLNQPQHF. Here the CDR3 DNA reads TGTGCTAGTGGCCGAGGGACAGGGCTAAATCAGCCCCAGCATTTT.